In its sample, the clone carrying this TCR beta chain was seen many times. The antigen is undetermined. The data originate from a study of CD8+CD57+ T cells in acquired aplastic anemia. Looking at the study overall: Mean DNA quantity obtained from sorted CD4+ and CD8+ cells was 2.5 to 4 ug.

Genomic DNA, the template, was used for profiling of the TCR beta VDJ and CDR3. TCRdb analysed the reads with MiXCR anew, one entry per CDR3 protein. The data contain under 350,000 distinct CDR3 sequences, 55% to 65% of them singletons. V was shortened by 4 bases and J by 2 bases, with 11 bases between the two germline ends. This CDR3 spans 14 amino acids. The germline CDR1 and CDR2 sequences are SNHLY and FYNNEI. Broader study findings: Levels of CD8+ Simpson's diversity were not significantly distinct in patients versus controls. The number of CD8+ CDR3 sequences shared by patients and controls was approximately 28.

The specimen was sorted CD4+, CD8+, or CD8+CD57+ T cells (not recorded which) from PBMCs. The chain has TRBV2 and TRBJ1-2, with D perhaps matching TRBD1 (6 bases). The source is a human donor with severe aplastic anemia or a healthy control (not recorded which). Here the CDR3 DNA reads TGTGCCAGCAGTGGACAGGTGACCAACTATGGCTACACCTTC. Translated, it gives CASSGQVTNYGYTF.